These T cell receptor beta chains were read from a single sample in a study of cytomegalovirus exposure and HLA in healthy donors. Profiling relied on immunoSEQ multiplex PCR, and the TCRdb table lists in-frame clones only, not all of them. This sample carries over 100,000 clones, around 78% of them seen once, and the ten largest clones take around 1.8%. Sequencing input: PBMCs. The source is a female donor in good health and CMV-seropositive. Each CDR3 is given with its conserved first and last residue. Each record gives: D gene, V gene, clone size, J gene, CDR3 protein, CDR3 DNA. The D gene is left open where the match is weak. A row's size may be missing; if present it is once, few, many or a size class.

>TRBD1|TRBV28|-|TRBJ2-7
CASSPGDRGWDEQYF
TGTGCCAGCAGTCCCGGGGACAGGGGTTGGGACGAGCAGTACTTC
>-|TRBV2|-|TRBJ1-2
CASSYLYGYTF
TGTGCCAGCAGTTATCTCTATGGCTACACCTTC
>TRBD1|TRBV7-9|once|TRBJ1-2
CASSLDRGLEGYTF
TGTGCCAGCAGCTTAGACAGGGGGCTTGAAGGCTACACCTTC
>TRBD2|TRBV5-1|-|TRBJ2-3
CASSYTSGDTDTQYF
TGCGCCAGCAGCTATACTAGCGGGGACACAGATACGCAGTATTTT
>TRBD2|TRBV18|few|TRBJ2-7
CASSPPSGSFYEQYF
TGTGCCAGCTCACCACCTAGCGGGAGTTTTTACGAGCAGTACTTC
>-|TRBV5-6|-|TRBJ2-5
CASSPDSEETQYF
TGTGCCAGCAGCCCGGACAGCGAAGAGACCCAGTACTTC
>-|TRBV20-1|few|TRBJ2-7
CSARDEEDEYF
TGCAGTGCTAGGGACGAGGAGGACGAGTACTTC
>TRBD1|TRBV6-6|-|TRBJ1-6
CASRKLGTENSPLHF
TGTGCCAGCAGAAAACTCGGGACAGAGAATTCACCCCTCCACTTT
>TRBD2|TRBV7-9|once|TRBJ2-7
CASSLFGGSSEQYF
TGTGCCAGCAGCTTATTCGGCGGGAGTTCCGAGCAGTACTTC
>TRBD1|TRBV9|-|TRBJ1-3
CASSEGQFYSGNTIYF
TGTGCCAGCAGCGAGGGACAGTTCTACTCTGGAAACACCATATATTTT
>-|TRBV7-8|-|TRBJ1-5
CASNLGGTNQPQHF
TGTGCCAGCAACCTGGGGGGGACCAATCAGCCCCAGCATTTT
>TRBD1|TRBV30|-|TRBJ2-5
CAWRGGRGTGGGGETQYF
TGTGCCTGGAGAGGGGGCAGAGGGACAGGGGGAGGAGGAGAGACCCAGTACTTC
>-|TRBV2|-|TRBJ1-6
CASSPRDTQNSPLHF
TGTGCCAGCAGTCCCCGGGACACCCAAAATTCACCCCTCCACTTT
>TRBD1|TRBV19|-|TRBJ2-7
CASSTDRGLNYEQYF
TGTGCCAGTAGTACCGACAGGGGGCTGAACTACGAGCAGTACTTC
>TRBD1|TRBV18|-|TRBJ2-3
CASSPLQGAGDTQYF
TGTGCCAGCTCACCACTACAGGGGGCAGGAGATACGCAGTATTTT
>TRBD2|TRBV19|-|TRBJ2-2
CARRTSGPLQAGELFF
TGTGCCAGACGGACTAGCGGGCCCCTCCAAGCCGGGGAGCTGTTTTTT
>-|TRBV11-2|once|TRBJ2-7
CASSTGLPGEQYF
TGTGCCAGCAGCACCGGCCTCCCGGGCGAGCAGTACTTC
>TRBD1|TRBV18|-|TRBJ2-4
CASSRDREGNIQYF
TGTGCCAGCTCCCGGGACAGGGAGGGAAACATTCAGTACTTC
>-|TRBV19|-|TRBJ2-1
CASSSRGDPSSYNEQFF
TGTGCCAGTAGTTCCCGAGGTGATCCTAGCTCCTACAATGAGCAGTTCTTC
>-|TRBV4-1|-|TRBJ2-7
CASSQGQSSYEQYF
TGCGCCAGCAGCCAAGGACAGAGTTCGTACGAGCAGTACTTC
>-|TRBV7-9|-|TRBJ2-7
CASSRTDSYEQYF
TGTGCCAGCAGCCGGACAGACTCCTACGAGCAGTACTTC
>-|TRBV7-2|-|TRBJ2-6
CASSPDYSGANVLTF
TGTGCCAGCAGCCCAGATTACTCTGGGGCCAACGTCCTGACTTTC
>-|TRBV7-3|-|TRBJ2-7
CASSPSEGEQYF
TGTGCCAGCAGCCCCTCTGAGGGAGAGCAGTACTTC
>TRBD1|TRBV2|-|TRBJ2-1
CASSPDRGSYNEQFF
TGTGCCAGCAGTCCGGACAGGGGGTCCTACAATGAGCAGTTCTTC
>TRBD2|TRBV5-6|-|TRBJ2-7
CASSSGTSGGRREQYF
TGTGCCAGCAGCTCCGGGACTAGCGGGGGGCGGCGGGAGCAGTACTTC
>-|TRBV11-2|-|TRBJ2-7
CASSPAGTPLWEQYF
TGTGCCAGCAGCCCCGCCGGGACACCGCTATGGGAGCAGTACTTC
>TRBD1|TRBV4-1|-|TRBJ1-6
CASSHRGQGDSPLHF
TGCGCCAGCAGCCATAGGGGGCAGGGGGATTCACCCCTCCACTTT
>-|TRBV10-3|-|TRBJ2-5
CAISQRTDQETQYF
TGTGCCATCAGTCAACGGACAGACCAAGAGACCCAGTACTTC
>TRBD1|TRBV9|-|TRBJ2-5
CASSAQGAVGETQYF
TGTGCCAGCAGCGCACAGGGGGCGGTTGGGGAGACCCAGTACTTC
>-|TRBV7-9|-|TRBJ1-5
CASSLGGTYQPQHF
TGTGCCAGCAGCTTAGGGGGGACTTATCAGCCCCAGCATTTT
>-|TRBV5-1|-|TRBJ2-1
CASSLQQSSYNEQFF
TGCGCCAGCAGCCTCCAACAGAGCTCCTACAATGAGCAGTTCTTC
>TRBD1|TRBV18|-|TRBJ2-7
CASSPTGVDEQYF
TGTGCCAGCTCACCTACAGGGGTGGACGAGCAGTACTTC
>-|TRBV5-1|once|TRBJ1-2
CASSLTGQRGLGYTF
TGCGCCAGCAGCTTAACAGGACAACGTGGGTTGGGCTACACCTTC
>TRBD1|TRBV6-1|-|TRBJ2-4
CASNRDSQNIQYF
TGTGCCAGCAACCGGGACAGCCAAAACATTCAGTACTTC
>-|TRBV10-3|-|TRBJ1-5
CAISGSNQPQHF
TGTGCCATCTCAGGTAGCAATCAGCCCCAGCATTTT
>TRBD2|TRBV19|-|TRBJ2-1
CASSRTSGGYNEQFF
TGTGCCAGTAGCCGGACTAGCGGGGGTTACAATGAGCAGTTCTTC
>TRBD1|TRBV7-7|-|TRBJ2-3
CASSTRQGETDTQYF
TGTGCCAGCAGCACCAGACAGGGAGAAACAGATACGCAGTATTTT
>TRBD1|TRBV6-1|-|TRBJ2-1
CASSPQGSSYNEQFF
TGTGCCAGCAGTCCACAGGGGAGCTCCTACAATGAGCAGTTCTTC
>TRBD2|TRBV7-3|-|TRBJ2-1
CASSSGTSEQFF
TGTGCCAGCAGCTCCGGGACTAGCGAGCAGTTCTTC
>TRBD2|TRBV18|-|TRBJ2-7
CASSPKAGASSYEQYF
TGTGCCAGCTCACCAAAGGCGGGAGCGAGCTCCTACGAGCAGTACTTC
>-|TRBV10-1|-|TRBJ2-3
CASSERQGTDTQYF
TGCGCCAGCAGTGAGAGGCAGGGCACAGATACGCAGTATTTT
>TRBD1|TRBV7-9|few|TRBJ2-1
CASSPGTGLNEQFF
TGTGCCAGCAGCCCCGGGACAGGGTTGAATGAGCAGTTCTTC
>-|TRBV9|few|TRBJ2-3
CASSVVGGGDTQYF
TGTGCCAGCAGCGTAGTGGGGGGTGGGGATACGCAGTATTTT
>-|TRBV2|once|TRBJ2-1
CASSWAGNNEQFF
TGTGCCAGCAGCTGGGCAGGTAACAATGAGCAGTTCTTC
>TRBD1|TRBV30|-|TRBJ1-3
CAWRGQGIGNTIYF
TGTGCCTGGAGGGGACAGGGGATAGGAAACACCATATATTTT
>TRBD1|TRBV7-2|-|TRBJ1-4
CASSRTGVREKLFF
TGTGCCAGCAGCAGGACAGGGGTTAGAGAAAAACTGTTTTTT
>-|TRBV6-1|few|TRBJ1-2
CASRPSGTIYGYTF
TGTGCCAGCAGGCCTTCCGGGACAATCTATGGCTACACCTTC
>TRBD2|TRBV25-1|-|TRBJ2-7
CASREAGGEQYF
TGTGCCAGCAGGGAAGCGGGGGGGGAGCAGTACTTC
>-|TRBV6-5|-|TRBJ1-1
CASSYSGRGDTEAFF
TGTGCCAGCAGTTACTCGGGCAGGGGTGACACTGAAGCTTTCTTT
>-|TRBV11-2|-|TRBJ1-4
CASSLLSGVGEKLFF
TGTGCCAGCAGCTTACTCTCGGGAGTTGGTGAAAAACTGTTTTTT
>-|TRBV5-6|once|TRBJ2-3
CASSQQAADTQYF
TGTGCCAGCAGCCAACAGGCGGCAGATACGCAGTATTTT